This entry features one TCR beta chain sequence. As yet, its antigen is unknown. Just one base apart from a much larger clone, this may be a read error. The entry originates in a study of response to subunit inactivated influenza vaccine. General study results and limits: It was the authors' suggestion that each seasonal influenza vaccination recruits few new T cells.

This CDR3 contains 16 residues. Per germline, CDR1 DFQATT and CDR2 SNEGSKA (reference sequence). Each CDR3 protein gets one entry after TCRdb re-called the RT-PCR reads with MiXCR. Here the sample spans about 500,000 distinct CDR3 sequences, over 10% being singletons. The sequence was collected from a middle-aged man who received an inactivated influenza vaccine. The specimen comprised PBMCs from blood, sampled around seven weeks after vaccination. The gene calls are TRBV20-1 and TRBJ2-3, with 11 positions matching TRBD2. CDR3 DNA sequence: TGCAGTACTAGAGTTGGTAGCGGGAGGGACACAGATACGCAGTATTTT. This gives the protein CSTRVGSGRDTDTQYF.